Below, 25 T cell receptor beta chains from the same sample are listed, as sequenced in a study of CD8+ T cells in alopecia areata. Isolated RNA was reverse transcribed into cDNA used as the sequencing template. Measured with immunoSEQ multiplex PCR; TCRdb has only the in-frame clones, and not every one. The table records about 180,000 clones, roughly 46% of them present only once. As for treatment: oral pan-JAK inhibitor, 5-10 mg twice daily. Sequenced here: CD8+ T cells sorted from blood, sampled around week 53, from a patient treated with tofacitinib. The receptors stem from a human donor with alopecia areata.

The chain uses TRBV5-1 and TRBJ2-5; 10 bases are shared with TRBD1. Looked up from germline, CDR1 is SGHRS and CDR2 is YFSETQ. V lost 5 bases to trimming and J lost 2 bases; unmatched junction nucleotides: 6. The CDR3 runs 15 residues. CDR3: CASRSGQGSQETQYF. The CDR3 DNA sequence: TGCGCCAGCAGGTCGGGACAGGGGAGTCAAGAGACCCAGTACTTC.

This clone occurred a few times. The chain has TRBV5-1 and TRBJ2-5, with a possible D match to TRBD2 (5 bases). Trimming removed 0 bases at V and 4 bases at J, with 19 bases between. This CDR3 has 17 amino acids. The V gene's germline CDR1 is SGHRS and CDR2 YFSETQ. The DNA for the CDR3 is TGCGCCAGCAGCTTGGCGGGGTTAGCACCAATCGGAGAGACCCAGTACTTC. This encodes CASSLAGLAPIGETQYF.

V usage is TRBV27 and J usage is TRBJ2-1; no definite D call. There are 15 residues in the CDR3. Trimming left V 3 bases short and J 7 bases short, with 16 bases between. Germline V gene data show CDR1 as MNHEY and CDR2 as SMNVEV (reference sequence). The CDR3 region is CASSFSETPGNEQFF. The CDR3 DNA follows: TGTGCCAGCAGTTTTTCGGAGACCCCTGGAAATGAGCAGTTCTTC.

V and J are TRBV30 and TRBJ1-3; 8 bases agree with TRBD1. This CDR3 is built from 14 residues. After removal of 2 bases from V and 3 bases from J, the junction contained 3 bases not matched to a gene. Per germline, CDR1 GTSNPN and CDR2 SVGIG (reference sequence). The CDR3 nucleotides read TGTGCCTGGAGTCCAGACAGGGGTGGAAACACCATATATTTT. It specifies CAWSPDRGGNTIYF.

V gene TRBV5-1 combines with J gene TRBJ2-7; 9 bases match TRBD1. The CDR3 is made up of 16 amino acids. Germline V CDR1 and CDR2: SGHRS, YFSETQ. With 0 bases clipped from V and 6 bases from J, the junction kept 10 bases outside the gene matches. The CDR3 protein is CASSLGPGQGLSEQYF. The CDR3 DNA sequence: TGCGCCAGCAGCTTGGGGCCGGGACAGGGTTTATCCGAGCAGTACTTC.

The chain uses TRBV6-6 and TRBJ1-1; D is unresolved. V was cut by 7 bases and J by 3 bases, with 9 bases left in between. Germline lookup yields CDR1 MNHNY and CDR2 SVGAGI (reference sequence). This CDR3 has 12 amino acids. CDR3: CASMGGDTEAFF. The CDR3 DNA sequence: TGTGCCAGCATGGGTGGGGACACTGAAGCTTTCTTT.

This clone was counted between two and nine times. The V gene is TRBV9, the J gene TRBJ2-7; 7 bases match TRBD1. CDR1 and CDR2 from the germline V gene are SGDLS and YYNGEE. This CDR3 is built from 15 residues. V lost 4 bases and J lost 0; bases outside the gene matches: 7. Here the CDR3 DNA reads TGTGCCAGCAGCCAAGGGACAGCGAGCTCCTACGAGCAGTACTTC. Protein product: CASSQGTASSYEQYF.

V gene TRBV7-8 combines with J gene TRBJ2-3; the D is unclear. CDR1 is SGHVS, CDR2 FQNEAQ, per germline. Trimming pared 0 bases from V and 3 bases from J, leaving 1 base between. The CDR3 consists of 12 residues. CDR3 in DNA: TGTGCCAGCAGCTTAGCGACAGATACGCAGTATTTT. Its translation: CASSLATDTQYF.

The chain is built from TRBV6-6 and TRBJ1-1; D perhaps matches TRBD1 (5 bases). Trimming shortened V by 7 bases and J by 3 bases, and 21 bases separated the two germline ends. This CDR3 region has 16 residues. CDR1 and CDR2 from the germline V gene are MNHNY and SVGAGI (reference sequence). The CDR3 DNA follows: TGTGCCAGCACCAAACTTCTGGGGACTCGGGACACTGAAGCTTTCTTT. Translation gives CASTKLLGTRDTEAFF.

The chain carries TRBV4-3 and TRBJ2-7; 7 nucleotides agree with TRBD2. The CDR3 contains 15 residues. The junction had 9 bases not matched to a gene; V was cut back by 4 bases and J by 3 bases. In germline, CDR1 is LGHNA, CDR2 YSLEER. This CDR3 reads CASSPQTSRSYEQYF. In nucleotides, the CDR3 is TGCGCCAGCAGCCCTCAGACTAGCCGAAGCTACGAGCAGTACTTC.

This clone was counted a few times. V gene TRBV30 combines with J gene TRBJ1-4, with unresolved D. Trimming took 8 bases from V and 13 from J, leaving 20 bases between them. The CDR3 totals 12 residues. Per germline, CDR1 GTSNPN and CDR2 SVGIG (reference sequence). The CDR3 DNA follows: TGTGCCCGTCAGGAAGGCGAGTTGGGACTGTTTTTT. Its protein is CARQEGELGLFF.

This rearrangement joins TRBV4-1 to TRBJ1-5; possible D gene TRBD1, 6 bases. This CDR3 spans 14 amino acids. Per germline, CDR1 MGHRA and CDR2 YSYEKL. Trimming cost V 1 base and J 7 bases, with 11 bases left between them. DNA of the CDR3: TGCGCCAGCAGCCAAGTAGGGGGGGGACAGCCCCAGCATTTT. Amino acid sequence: CASSQVGGGQPQHF.

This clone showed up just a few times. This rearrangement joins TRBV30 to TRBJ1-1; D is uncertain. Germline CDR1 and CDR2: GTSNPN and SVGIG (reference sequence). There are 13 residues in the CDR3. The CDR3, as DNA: TGTGCACGGCGCGGTGCCGGGAACACTGAAGCTTTCTTT. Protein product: CARRGAGNTEAFF. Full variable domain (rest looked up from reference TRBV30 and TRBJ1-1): SQTIHQWPATLVQPVGSPLSLECTVEGTSNPNLYWYRQAAGRGLQLLFYSVGIGQISSEVPQNLSASRPQDRQFILSSKKLLLSDSGFYLCARRGAGNTEAFFGQGTRLTVV.

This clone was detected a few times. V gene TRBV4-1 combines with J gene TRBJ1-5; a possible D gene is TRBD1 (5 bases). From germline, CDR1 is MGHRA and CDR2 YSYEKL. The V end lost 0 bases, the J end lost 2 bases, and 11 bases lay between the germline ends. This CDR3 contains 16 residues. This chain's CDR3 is CASSQETGQGNQPQHF. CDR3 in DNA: TGCGCCAGCAGCCAAGAGACGGGGCAGGGCAATCAGCCCCAGCATTTT.

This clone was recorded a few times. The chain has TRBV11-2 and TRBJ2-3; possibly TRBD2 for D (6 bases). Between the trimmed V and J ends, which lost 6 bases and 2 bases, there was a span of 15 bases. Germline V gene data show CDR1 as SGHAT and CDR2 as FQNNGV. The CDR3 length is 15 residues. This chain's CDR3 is CASSSLTGATDTQYF. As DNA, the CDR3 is TGTGCCAGCAGTTCCCTGACGGGAGCCACAGATACGCAGTATTTT.

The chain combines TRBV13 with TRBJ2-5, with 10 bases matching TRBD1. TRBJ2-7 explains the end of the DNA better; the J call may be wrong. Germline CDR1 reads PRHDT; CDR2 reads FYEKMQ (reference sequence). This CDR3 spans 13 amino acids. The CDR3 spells CASSWDRGHEQYF. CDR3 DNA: TGTGCCAGCAGCTGGGACAGGGGCCACGAGCAGTACTTC.

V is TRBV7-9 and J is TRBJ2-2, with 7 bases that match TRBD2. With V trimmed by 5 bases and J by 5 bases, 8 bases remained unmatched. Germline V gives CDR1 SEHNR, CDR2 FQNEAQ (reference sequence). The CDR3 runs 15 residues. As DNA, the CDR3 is TGTGCCAGCAGCCCGCCCGCGGGGGAAACCGGGGAGCTGTTTTTT. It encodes CASSPPAGETGELFF.

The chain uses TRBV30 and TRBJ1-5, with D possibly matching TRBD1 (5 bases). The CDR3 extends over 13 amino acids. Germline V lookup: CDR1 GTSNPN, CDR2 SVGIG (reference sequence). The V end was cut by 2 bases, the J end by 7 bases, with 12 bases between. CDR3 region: CAWSLGVHQPQHF. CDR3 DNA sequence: TGTGCCTGGAGTCTAGGGGTACACCAGCCCCAGCATTTT. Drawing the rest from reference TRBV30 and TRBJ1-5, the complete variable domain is SQTIHQWPATLVQPVGSPLSLECTVEGTSNPNLYWYRQAAGRGLQLLFYSVGIGQISSEVPQNLSASRPQDRQFILSSKKLLLSDSGFYLCAWSLGVHQPQHFGDGTRLSIL.

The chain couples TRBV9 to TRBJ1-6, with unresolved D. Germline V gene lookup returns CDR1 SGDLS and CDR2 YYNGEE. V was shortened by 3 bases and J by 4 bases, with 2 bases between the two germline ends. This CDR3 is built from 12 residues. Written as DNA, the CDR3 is TGTGCCAGCAGCGGGTATAATTCACCCCTCCACTTT. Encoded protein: CASSGYNSPLHF.

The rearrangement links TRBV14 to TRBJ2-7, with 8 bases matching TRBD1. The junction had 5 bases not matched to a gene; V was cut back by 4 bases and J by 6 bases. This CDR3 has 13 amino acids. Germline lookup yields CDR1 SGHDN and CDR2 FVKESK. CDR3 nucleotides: TGTGCCAGCAGCCTTGGACAGGGCCTCGAGCAGTACTTC. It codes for CASSLGQGLEQYF. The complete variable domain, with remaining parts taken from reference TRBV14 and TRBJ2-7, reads EAGVTQFPSHSVIEKGQTVTLRCDPISGHDNLYWYRRVMGKEIKFLLHFVKESKQDESGMPNNRFLAERTGGTYSTLKVQPAELEDSGVYFCASSLGQGLEQYFGPGTRLTVT.

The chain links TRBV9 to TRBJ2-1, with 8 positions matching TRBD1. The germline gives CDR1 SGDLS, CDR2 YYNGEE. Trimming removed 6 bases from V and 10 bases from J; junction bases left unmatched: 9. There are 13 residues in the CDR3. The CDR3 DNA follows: TGTGCCAGCACCCGGACAGGGTCGAACGAGCAGTTCTTC. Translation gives CASTRTGSNEQFF.

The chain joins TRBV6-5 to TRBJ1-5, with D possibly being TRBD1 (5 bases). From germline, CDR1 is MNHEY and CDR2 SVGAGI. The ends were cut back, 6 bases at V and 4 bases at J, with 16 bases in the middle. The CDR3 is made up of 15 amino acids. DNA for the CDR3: TGTGCCAGCAGCCCCGGGGGAGATCGTAATCAGCCCCAGCATTTT. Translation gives CASSPGGDRNQPQHF.

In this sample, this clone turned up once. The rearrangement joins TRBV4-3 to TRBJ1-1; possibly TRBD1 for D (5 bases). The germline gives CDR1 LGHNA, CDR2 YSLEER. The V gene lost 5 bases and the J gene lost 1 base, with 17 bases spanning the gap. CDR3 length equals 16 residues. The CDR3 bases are TGCGCCAGCAGCTGGACATCCAGTGGTGGGAACACTGAAGCTTTCTTT. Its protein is CASSWTSSGGNTEAFF.

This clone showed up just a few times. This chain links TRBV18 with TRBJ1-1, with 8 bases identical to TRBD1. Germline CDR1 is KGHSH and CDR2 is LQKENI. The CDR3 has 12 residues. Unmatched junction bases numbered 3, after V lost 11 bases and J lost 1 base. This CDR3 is CAAGQGNTEAFF. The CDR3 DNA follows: TGTGCCGCAGGACAGGGGAACACTGAAGCTTTCTTT.

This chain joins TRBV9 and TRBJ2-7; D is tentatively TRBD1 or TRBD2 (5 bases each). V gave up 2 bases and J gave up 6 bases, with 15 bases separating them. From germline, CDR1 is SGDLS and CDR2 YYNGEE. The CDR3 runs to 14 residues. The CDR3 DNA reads TGTGCCAGCAGCGTTCGGGACGACCCTCTCGAGCAGTACTTC. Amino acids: CASSVRDDPLEQYF.